This TCR beta chain is from a study of technical replicates of blood from several donors. Trimming left V 3 bases short and J 5 bases short, with 11 bases between. Germline CDR1 SGDLS, CDR2 YYNGEE. The CDR3 is 13 residues long. Clones were read by immunoSEQ multiplex PCR, and TCRdb kept only the in-frame ones, dropping some. Of under 85,000 clones listed, 90% to 95% are singletons. Sequencing was carried out using T cells isolated from PBMCs. This clonotype originated in a human donor in good health. The chain recombines TRBV9 with TRBJ2-5; D is possibly TRBD2 (6 bases). This chain's CDR3 is CASSAGSLETQYF. The CDR3 region has the DNA TGTGCCAGCAGCGCCGGGAGTCTGGAGACCCAGTACTTC.